This T cell receptor beta chain came from a study of blood T cell repertoires in COVID-19. The wider study: Acute-phase and convalescent COVID-19 samples originated in the United States, Italy and Spain. T cells, B-cell-depleted T cells, or PBMCs provided the cDNA or gDNA that served as material.

Original processing methods: Cell counts per sample came from amplifying reference gene primers. Repertoires were generated with immunoSEQ multiplex PCR, while TCRdb's copy carries only in-frame clones and drops some. The V and J calls and clone size were taken over from that table, and D and trimming were inferred from the DNA. The sample gives around 220,000 clones, approximately 79% of which show up once; 4% to 6% is in the top ten. This clone has a single count. CDR3 length: 15 residues. Trimming pared 5 bases from V and 1 base from J, leaving 15 bases between. Germline lookup yields CDR1 SGHAT and CDR2 FQNNGV.

The receptor was isolated from a woman over 75 with active or convalescent COVID-19. The chain combines TRBV11-2 with TRBJ2-7, with D possibly matching TRBD1 (6 bases). Sequencing was carried out using peripheral blood. Here the CDR3 DNA reads TGTGCCAGCAGCCGCACACCACAGGGTTCCTACGAGCAGTACTTC. It specifies CASSRTPQGSYEQYF.